These 25 T cell receptor beta chains came from one sample sequenced in a study of technical replicates of blood from a handful of donors (TCRdb year 2017). The library was produced with the immunoSEQ multiplex PCR assay. Sourced from immuneACCESS, this table was stored by TCRdb with only in-frame sequences that have V and J called. A share of the clones is absent; for the studies checked, an unresolved V gene accounts for under half, and the remainder has no known explanation. This sample lists more than 90,000 clones; roughly 96% were detected once. The top ten constitute around 0.26% of the sample. The sample was T cells isolated from PBMCs. Receptors originate from a human donor in good health.

The chain joins TRBV2 to TRBJ2-7, with D perhaps matching TRBD1 (6 bases). The CDR3 is made up of 14 amino acids. Germline V lookup: CDR1 SNHLY, CDR2 FYNNEI. V dropped 8 bases and J dropped 1 base, with 15 bases sitting between them. The DNA for the CDR3 is TGTGCCAGCCTTGGGGCAGGGGATTCCTACGAGCAGTACTTC. It specifies CASLGAGDSYEQYF.

The V call is TRBV5-8, the J call TRBJ1-5, with D perhaps TRBD1 (6 bases). V lost 2 bases and J lost 10, with 10 bases in between. The CDR3 loop spans 12 amino acids. Germline values: CDR1 SGHTS, CDR2 YDEGEE. The CDR3 loop reads CASSLDRTPQHF. CDR3 DNA sequence: TGTGCCAGCAGCTTAGACAGGACCCCCCAGCATTTT.

This chain joins TRBV28 and TRBJ2-7, with 8 bases identical to TRBD2. Germline V gene data show CDR1 as MDHEN and CDR2 as SYDVKM. Trimming took 1 base from V and 3 from J; bases not matched to a gene: 8. There are 16 residues in the CDR3. The CDR3 protein is CASSLYPAGALYEQYF. DNA for the CDR3: TGTGCCAGCAGTTTATACCCAGCGGGAGCACTCTACGAGCAGTACTTC.

V gene TRBV11-2 combines with J gene TRBJ2-7; D may be TRBD1 (6 bases). CDR1 and CDR2 (germline): SGHAT, FQNNGV. With 4 bases removed from V and 3 bases from J, the gap between germline ends came to 16 bases. The CDR3 sequence is 15 residues long. This chain's CDR3 is CASSSAGTRYYEQYF. The CDR3 coding sequence is TGTGCCAGCAGCTCCGCCGGGACACGATACTACGAGCAGTACTTC.

The V call is TRBV5-1, the J call TRBJ1-1; a possible D gene is TRBD1 (6 bases). The germline CDR1 and CDR2 sequences are SGHRS and YFSETQ. V was pared by 4 bases and J by 1 base, with 14 bases between. The CDR3 covers 15 residues. DNA of the CDR3: TGCGCCAGCAGCGAACAGGGCTGGAGGAACACTGAAGCTTTCTTT. Translation gives CASSEQGWRNTEAFF.

This chain links TRBV4-1 with TRBJ1-4, with D possibly TRBD1 on 6 matching bases. The CDR3 has 16 residues. With 4 bases removed from V and 0 bases from J, the gap between germline ends came to 12 bases. Germline CDR1 and CDR2: MGHRA and YSYEKL. This CDR3 is CASSPQAGATNEKLFF. CDR3 nucleotides: TGCGCCAGCAGCCCCCAAGCAGGGGCAACTAATGAAAAACTGTTTTTT.

The chain couples TRBV10-1 to TRBJ1-1; 7 nucleotides align to TRBD1. The CDR3 spans 17 residues. Germline V lookup: CDR1 WNHNN, CDR2 SYGVQD (reference sequence). Trimming took 2 bases from V and 8 from J; bases not matched to a gene: 17. Here the CDR3 DNA reads TGCGCCAGCAGTGAGCTTCTTCTTGGACCGGGACAGTGCGAAGCTTTCTTT. This sequence encodes CASSELLLGPGQCEAFF.

This clone has a single count. V usage is TRBV13 and J usage is TRBJ2-5; 7 bases are a match to TRBD1. V dropped 2 bases and J dropped 3; count of bases not matched to a gene: 15. The CDR3 covers 18 residues. CDR1 PRHDT and CDR2 FYEKMQ come from the germline V gene (reference sequence). The CDR3 spells CASSLLLGRDSLKETQYF. In DNA, the CDR3 is TGTGCCAGCAGCTTATTGCTAGGTCGGGACAGCCTGAAAGAGACCCAGTACTTC.

This clone showed up just once. The chain links TRBV7-6 to TRBJ1-5; 7 nucleotides match TRBD1. Germline CDR1 SGHVS, CDR2 FNYEAQ. Trimming took 6 bases from V and 1 from J; bases not matched to a gene: 12. The CDR3 is 17 amino acids. CDR3 sequence (DNA): TGTGCCAGCAGTCAGGGACAGCTGGGCATAAGCAATCAGCCCCAGCATTTT. It yields the protein CASSQGQLGISNQPQHF.

This chain links TRBV4-1 with TRBJ1-2; D is perhaps TRBD1 (6 bases). The CDR3 length is 16 residues. V was clipped by 3 bases and J by 2 bases, with 16 bases between them. Germline V gene sequence: CDR1 MGHRA, CDR2 YSYEKL. The CDR3 here is CASSHHIRQENYGYTF. In DNA form, the CDR3 reads TGCGCCAGCAGCCACCACATCCGACAGGAGAACTATGGCTACACCTTC.

The rearrangement links TRBV29-1 to TRBJ2-7; TRBD1 matches 10 bases. CDR3 size: 13 residues. V was pared by 2 bases and J by 7 bases, with 5 bases of the junction left unmatched. The V gene's germline CDR1 is SQVTM and CDR2 ANQGSEA. The CDR3 is CSVEPGTGEEQYF. For the CDR3, the DNA is TGCAGCGTTGAACCAGGGACAGGGGAAGAGCAGTACTTC.

The chain employs TRBV27 and TRBJ2-2; unclear D gene. The CDR3 is made up of 13 amino acids. Germline values: CDR1 MNHEY, CDR2 SMNVEV (reference sequence). Trimming pared 3 bases from V and 2 bases from J, leaving 4 bases between. The CDR3 spells CASSFRNTGELFF. CDR3 DNA sequence: TGTGCCAGCAGTTTCCGTAACACCGGGGAGCTGTTTTTT.

The CDR3 DNA reads as TGTGCCAGCATAGTTACCGGGGGATATGATGAGCAGTTCTTC. This codes for CASIVTGGYDEQFF. The gene calls are TRBV28 and TRBJ2-1; possible D gene TRBD2, 6 bases. This CDR3 spans 14 amino acids. Germline V CDR1 and CDR2: MDHEN, SYDVKM. V was clipped by 7 bases and J by 8 bases, with 18 bases between them.

The rearrangement links TRBV14 to TRBJ2-1; TRBD2 aligns across 10 bases. CDR1 and CDR2 (germline): SGHDN, FVKESK. Trimming took 4 bases from V and 5 from J; bases not matched to a gene: 5. This CDR3 has 15 residues. CDR3 residues: CASSLWTSGHNEQFF. The CDR3 region has the DNA TGTGCCAGCAGCCTATGGACTAGCGGACACAATGAGCAGTTCTTC.

The table lists this clone with a count of one. The chain joins TRBV7-9 to TRBJ2-2, with D perhaps TRBD1 (5 bases). CDR3 length equals 16 residues. Trimming left V 5 bases short and J 1 base short, with 14 bases between. Per germline, CDR1 SEHNR and CDR2 FQNEAQ (reference sequence). The CDR3 region has the DNA TGTGCCAGCAGCCCCTTTCTCGGACAGAACACCGGGGAGCTGTTTTTT. Amino acids: CASSPFLGQNTGELFF.

The DNA of the CDR3 is TGCGCCAGCAGCCAACCCGGACAGGGGATGGGCGAGCAGTACTTC. This sequence encodes CASSQPGQGMGEQYF. The genes are TRBV4-1 and TRBJ2-7; 9 bases map to TRBD1. The CDR3 is made up of 15 amino acids. The V segment lost 2 bases and the J segment 6 bases; nucleotides outside the gene matches: 8. In germline, CDR1 is MGHRA, CDR2 YSYEKL.

This clone was seen only once. The V call is TRBV4-1, the J call TRBJ1-1, with TRBD1 matching over 7 bases. Germline V CDR1 and CDR2: MGHRA, YSYEKL. This CDR3 contains 16 residues. J lost 2 bases, V lost 4 bases, and 10 bases had no gene match. In nucleotides, the CDR3 is TGCGCCAGCAGCCCCCGCCCCGGGACAGAAAACACTGAAGCTTTCTTT. Protein: CASSPRPGTENTEAFF.

The chain combines TRBV4-1 with TRBJ1-5; TRBD1 agrees at 7 bases. V lost 6 bases and J lost 11; bases outside the gene matches: 10. This CDR3 has 13 residues. Germline assignment: CDR1 MGHRA and CDR2 YSYEKL. The DNA of the CDR3 is TGCGCCAGCAGTCGGACAGGTTCCCTCACCCAGCATTTT. It yields the protein CASSRTGSLTQHF.

This chain links TRBV11-3 with TRBJ2-7, with TRBD1 identical over 7 bases. This CDR3 is built from 16 residues. With 1 base clipped from V and 1 base from J, the junction kept 7 bases outside the gene matches. Germline values: CDR1 SGHNT, CDR2 YENEEA. The CDR3 sequence: CASSLAIGTESYEQYF. The CDR3 coding sequence is TGTGCCAGCAGCTTAGCCATCGGGACAGAATCCTACGAGCAGTACTTC.

The chain is built from TRBV18 and TRBJ1-1; 8 positions agree with TRBD1. The CDR3 sequence is 15 residues long. After removal of 3 bases from V and 1 base from J, the junction contained 4 bases not matched to a gene. Germline values: CDR1 KGHSH, CDR2 LQKENI. The CDR3 bases are TGTGCCAGCTCACCCCCGGACAGGGCGAACACTGAAGCTTTCTTT. Encoded protein: CASSPPDRANTEAFF.

The chain joins TRBV5-8 to TRBJ1-1; D may be TRBD1 (5 bases). Trimming pared 4 bases from V and 3 bases from J, leaving 13 bases between. CDR1 is SGHTS and CDR2 is YDEGEE in the germline V gene. The CDR3 is 14 amino acids. CDR3 in amino acids: CASSQPDTYTEAFF. CDR3 in DNA: TGTGCCAGCAGCCAACCGGACACATACACTGAAGCTTTCTTT. Full variable domain (remainder filled in from reference TRBV5-8 and TRBJ1-1): EAGVTQSPTHLIKTRGQQATLRCSPISGHTSVYWYQQALGLGLQFLLWYDEGEERNRGNFPPRFSGRQFPNYSSELNVNALELEDSALYLCASSQPDTYTEAFFGQGTRLTVV.

V and J are TRBV6-1 and TRBJ2-7; 7 nucleotides match TRBD1. Looked up from germline, CDR1 is MNHNS and CDR2 is SASEGT. The J segment lost 4 bases and the V segment lost 3 bases, leaving 6 bases of the junction unmatched. This CDR3 contains 14 residues. CDR3 protein: CASSEAGTAYEQYF. As DNA, the CDR3 is TGTGCCAGCAGTGAGGCCGGGACAGCTTACGAGCAGTACTTC.

This clone has only a few counts. The genes are TRBV7-9 and TRBJ1-1; no firm D call. The CDR3 runs 13 residues. Germline CDR1 and CDR2: SEHNR and FQNEAQ (reference sequence). The V end lost 1 base, the J end lost 1 base, and 4 bases lay between the germline ends. CDR3 amino acids: CASSLERNTEAFF. CDR3 nucleotide sequence: TGTGCCAGCAGCTTAGAGCGGAACACTGAAGCTTTCTTT.

The chain is built from TRBV6-1 and TRBJ2-1; 14 bases are a match to TRBD2. V lost 3 bases, J lost 8 bases, and 0 bases stayed unmatched. The CDR3 loop spans 14 amino acids. The germline V gene encodes CDR1 MNHNS and CDR2 SASEGT. CDR3 residues: CASSEGLAGDEQFF. The CDR3 nucleotides read TGTGCCAGCAGTGAGGGACTAGCGGGAGATGAGCAGTTCTTC.

The gene calls are TRBV2 and TRBJ1-4; no definite D call. The CDR3 is 15 residues long. V dropped 4 bases and J dropped 0 bases, with 9 bases sitting between them. Germline CDR1 and CDR2: SNHLY and FYNNEI. CDR3 loop: CASSAGISTNEKLFF. The CDR3 bases are TGTGCCAGCAGTGCCGGGATCTCAACTAATGAAAAACTGTTTTTT.